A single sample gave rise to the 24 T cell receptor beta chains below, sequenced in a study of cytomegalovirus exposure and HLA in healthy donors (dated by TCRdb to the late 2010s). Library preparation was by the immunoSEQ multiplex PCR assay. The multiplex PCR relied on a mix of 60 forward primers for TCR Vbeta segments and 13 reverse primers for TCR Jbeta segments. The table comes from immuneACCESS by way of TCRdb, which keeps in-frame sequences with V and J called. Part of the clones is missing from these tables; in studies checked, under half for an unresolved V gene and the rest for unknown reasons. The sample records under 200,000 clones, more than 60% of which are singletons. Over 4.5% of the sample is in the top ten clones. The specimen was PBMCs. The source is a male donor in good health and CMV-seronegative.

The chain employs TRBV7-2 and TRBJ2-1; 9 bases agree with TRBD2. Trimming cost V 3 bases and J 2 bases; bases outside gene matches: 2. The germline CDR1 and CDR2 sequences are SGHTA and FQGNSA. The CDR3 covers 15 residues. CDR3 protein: CASSFGTSTYNEQFF. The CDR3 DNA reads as TGTGCCAGCAGCTTCGGGACTAGCACCTACAATGAGCAGTTCTTC.

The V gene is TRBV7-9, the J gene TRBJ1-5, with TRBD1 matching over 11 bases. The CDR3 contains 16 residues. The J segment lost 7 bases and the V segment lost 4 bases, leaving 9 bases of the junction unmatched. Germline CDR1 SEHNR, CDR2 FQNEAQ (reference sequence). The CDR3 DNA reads TGTGCCAGCAGCTCAGGGGACAGGGGGTCTAGCCAGCCCCAGCATTTT. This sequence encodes CASSSGDRGSSQPQHF.

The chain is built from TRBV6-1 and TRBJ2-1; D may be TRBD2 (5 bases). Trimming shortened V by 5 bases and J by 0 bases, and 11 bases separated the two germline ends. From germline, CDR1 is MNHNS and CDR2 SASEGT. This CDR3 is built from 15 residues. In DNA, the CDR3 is TGTGCCAGCAGTCGGGGTCGTAGCTCCTACAATGAGCAGTTCTTC. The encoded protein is CASSRGRSSYNEQFF.

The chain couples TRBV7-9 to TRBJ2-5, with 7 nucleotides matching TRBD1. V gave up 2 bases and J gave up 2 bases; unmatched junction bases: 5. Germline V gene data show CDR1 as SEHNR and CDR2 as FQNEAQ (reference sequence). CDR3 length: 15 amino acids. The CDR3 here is CASSLLGQTQETQYF. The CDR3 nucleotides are TGTGCCAGCAGCTTACTGGGACAGACACAAGAGACCCAGTACTTC.

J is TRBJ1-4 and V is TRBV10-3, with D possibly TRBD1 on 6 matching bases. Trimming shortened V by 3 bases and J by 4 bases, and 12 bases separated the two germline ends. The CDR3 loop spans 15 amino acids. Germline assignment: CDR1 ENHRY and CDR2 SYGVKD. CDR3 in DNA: TGTGCCATCAGTGACAGGGGTGATAATAATGAAAAACTGTTTTTT. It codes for CAISDRGDNNEKLFF.

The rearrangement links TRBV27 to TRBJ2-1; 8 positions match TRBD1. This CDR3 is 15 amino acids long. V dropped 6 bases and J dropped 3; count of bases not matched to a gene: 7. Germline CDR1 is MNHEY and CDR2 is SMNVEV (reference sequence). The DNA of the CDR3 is TGTGCCAGCAGCCGGCCGGGACAGGTCTACAATGAGCAGTTCTTC. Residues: CASSRPGQVYNEQFF.

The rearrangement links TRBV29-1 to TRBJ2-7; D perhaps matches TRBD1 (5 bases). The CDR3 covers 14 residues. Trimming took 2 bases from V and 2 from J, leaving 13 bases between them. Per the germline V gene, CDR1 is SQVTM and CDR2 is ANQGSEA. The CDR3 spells CSVERGPVPYEQYF. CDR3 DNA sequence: TGCAGCGTTGAAAGGGGCCCTGTCCCCTACGAGCAGTACTTC.

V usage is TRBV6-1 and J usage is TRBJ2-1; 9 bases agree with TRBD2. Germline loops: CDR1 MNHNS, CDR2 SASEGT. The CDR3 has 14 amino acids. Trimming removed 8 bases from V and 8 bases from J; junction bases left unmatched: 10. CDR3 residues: CASVVRREGYEQFF. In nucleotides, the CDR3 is TGTGCCAGCGTGGTCCGGCGGGAGGGTTATGAGCAGTTCTTC.

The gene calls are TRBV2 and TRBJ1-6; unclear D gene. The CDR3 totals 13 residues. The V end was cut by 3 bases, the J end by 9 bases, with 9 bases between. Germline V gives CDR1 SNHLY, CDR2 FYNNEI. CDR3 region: CASSDSAGSPLHF. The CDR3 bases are TGTGCCAGCAGTGATTCCGCCGGTTCACCCCTCCACTTT.

This CDR3 reads CASSLVGGSGANVLTF. CDR3 DNA: TGTGCCAGCAGCTTAGTTGGGGGGTCCGGGGCCAACGTCCTGACTTTC. This chain connects TRBV7-6 to TRBJ2-6; a possible D gene is TRBD2 (6 bases). The CDR3 sequence is 16 residues long. V lost 1 base, J lost 4 bases, and 11 bases lay in between. Per the germline V gene, CDR1 is SGHVS and CDR2 is FNYEAQ.

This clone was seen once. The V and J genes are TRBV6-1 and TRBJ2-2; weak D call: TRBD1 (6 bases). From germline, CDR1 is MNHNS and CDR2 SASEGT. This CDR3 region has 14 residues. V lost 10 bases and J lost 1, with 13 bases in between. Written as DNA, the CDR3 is TGTGCCATCGGACAGCCGATGAACACCGGGGAGCTGTTTTTT. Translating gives CAIGQPMNTGELFF.

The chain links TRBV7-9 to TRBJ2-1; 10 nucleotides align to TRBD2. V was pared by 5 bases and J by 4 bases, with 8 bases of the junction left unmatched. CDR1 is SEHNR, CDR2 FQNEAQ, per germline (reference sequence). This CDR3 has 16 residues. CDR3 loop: CASSKGALAGYNEQFF. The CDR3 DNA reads TGTGCCAGCAGCAAGGGGGCACTAGCGGGGTACAATGAGCAGTTCTTC.

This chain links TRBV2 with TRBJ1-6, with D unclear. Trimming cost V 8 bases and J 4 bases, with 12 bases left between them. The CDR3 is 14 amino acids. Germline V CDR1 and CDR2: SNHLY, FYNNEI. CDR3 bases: TGTGCCAGCCTAACAGATTCTTATAATTCACCCCTCCACTTT. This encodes CASLTDSYNSPLHF.

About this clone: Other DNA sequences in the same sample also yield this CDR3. In DNA form, the CDR3 reads TGTGCCAGCAGTGAAGCGCTTCAGGGGGGCTTTGCTAATTCACCCCTCCACTTT. As protein: CASSEALQGGFANSPLHF. The V and J genes are TRBV2 and TRBJ1-6; 7 positions match TRBD1. The CDR3 runs to 18 residues. CDR1 SNHLY and CDR2 FYNNEI come from the germline V gene. V trimming: 0 bases; J trimming: 6 bases; junction bases outside the gene matches: 11.

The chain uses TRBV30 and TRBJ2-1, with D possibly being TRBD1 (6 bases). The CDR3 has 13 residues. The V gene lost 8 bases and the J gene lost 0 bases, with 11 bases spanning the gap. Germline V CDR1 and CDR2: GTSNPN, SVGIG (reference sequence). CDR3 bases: TGTGCCAGCTCGACAGGCTCCTACAATGAGCAGTTCTTC. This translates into CASSTGSYNEQFF.

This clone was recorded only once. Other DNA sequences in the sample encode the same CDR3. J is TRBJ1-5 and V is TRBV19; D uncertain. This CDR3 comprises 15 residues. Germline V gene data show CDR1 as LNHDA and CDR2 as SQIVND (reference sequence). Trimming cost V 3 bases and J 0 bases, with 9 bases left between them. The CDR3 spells CASSISGYSNQPQHF. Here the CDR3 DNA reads TGTGCCAGTAGTATCAGCGGATATAGCAATCAGCCCCAGCATTTT.

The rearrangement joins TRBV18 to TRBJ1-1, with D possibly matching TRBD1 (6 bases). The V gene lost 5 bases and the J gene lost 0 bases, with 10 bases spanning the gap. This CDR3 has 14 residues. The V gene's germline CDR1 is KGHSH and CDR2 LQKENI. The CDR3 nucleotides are TGTGCCAGCTCATCTGGGACAATGAACACTGAAGCTTTCTTT. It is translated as CASSSGTMNTEAFF.

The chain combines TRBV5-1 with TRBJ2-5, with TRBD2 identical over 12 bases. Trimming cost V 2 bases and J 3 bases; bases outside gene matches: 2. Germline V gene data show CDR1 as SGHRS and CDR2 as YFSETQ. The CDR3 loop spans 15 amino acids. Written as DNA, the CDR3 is TGCGCCAGCAGCTTCACTAGCGGGGGGAAAGAGACCCAGTACTTC. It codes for CASSFTSGGKETQYF.

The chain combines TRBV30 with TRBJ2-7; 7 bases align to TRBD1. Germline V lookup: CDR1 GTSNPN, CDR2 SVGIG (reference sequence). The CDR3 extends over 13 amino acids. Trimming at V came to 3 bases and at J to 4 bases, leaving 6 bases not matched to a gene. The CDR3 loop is CAWSTGAIYEQYF. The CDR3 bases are TGTGCCTGGAGCACAGGGGCTATTTACGAGCAGTACTTC.

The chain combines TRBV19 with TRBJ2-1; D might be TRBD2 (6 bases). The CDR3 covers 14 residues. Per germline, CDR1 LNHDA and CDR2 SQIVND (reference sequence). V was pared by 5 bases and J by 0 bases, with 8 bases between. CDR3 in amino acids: CASSVSGSYNEQFF. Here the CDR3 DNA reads TGTGCCAGTAGTGTTAGCGGCTCCTACAATGAGCAGTTCTTC. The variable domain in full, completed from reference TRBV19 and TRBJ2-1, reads DGGITQSPKYLFRKEGQNVTLSCEQNLNHDAMYWYRQDPGQGLRLIYYSQIVNDFQKGDIAEGYSVSREKKESFPLTVTSAQKNPTAFYLCASSVSGSYNEQFFGPGTRLTVL.

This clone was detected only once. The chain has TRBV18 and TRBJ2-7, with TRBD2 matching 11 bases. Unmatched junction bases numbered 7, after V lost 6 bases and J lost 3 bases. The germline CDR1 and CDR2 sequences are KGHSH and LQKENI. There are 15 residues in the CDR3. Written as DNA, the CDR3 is TGTGCCAGCTCCTCACTAGCGGGAGAATACTACGAGCAGTACTTC. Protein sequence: CASSSLAGEYYEQYF.

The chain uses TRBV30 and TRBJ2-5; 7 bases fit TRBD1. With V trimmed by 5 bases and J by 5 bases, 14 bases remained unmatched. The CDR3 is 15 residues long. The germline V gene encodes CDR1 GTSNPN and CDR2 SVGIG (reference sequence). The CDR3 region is CAWGEGARALETQYF. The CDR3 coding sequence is TGTGCCTGGGGAGAGGGGGCACGGGCCTTGGAGACCCAGTACTTC.

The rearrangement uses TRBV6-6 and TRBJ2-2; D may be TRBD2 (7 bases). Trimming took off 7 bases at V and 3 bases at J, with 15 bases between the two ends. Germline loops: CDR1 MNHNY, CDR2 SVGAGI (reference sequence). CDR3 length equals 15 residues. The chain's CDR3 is CASTPRGAHTGELFF. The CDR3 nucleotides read TGTGCCAGCACACCTCGGGGGGCGCACACCGGGGAGCTGTTTTTT.

DNA of the CDR3: TGTGCCAGTAGTCTTGGCAGGAACTATGGCTACACCTTC. Translating gives CASSLGRNYGYTF. The chain links TRBV19 to TRBJ1-2; D remains unclear. This CDR3 is 13 amino acids long. The germline V gene has CDR1 LNHDA and CDR2 SQIVND (reference sequence). Trimming removed 5 bases from V and 2 bases from J, with 9 bases in between.